This T cell receptor (beta chain) appears in the sequencing data of a study of T cells in localized non-small cell lung cancer (dated by TCRdb to the early 2020s). Notes on the research overall: Comparing tumors with uninvolved tumor-adjacent lungs, the study looked at the T cell repertoires of approximately 250 patients with early-stage NSCLC. NSCLC patients had a mean age of around 66 years, and about 140 were male and about a hundred female. The cohort comprised 236 treatment-naïve NSCLC patients with resected, localized lung tumors. The investigation overall reported the following: Because multi-region tumor sequencing was not performed, intratumor heterogeneity could not be ruled out. Uninvolved tumor-adjacent lung showed the highest T cell clonality, higher than tumor, which suggests more focused antigenic responses in the uninvolved tumor-adjacent lung. Because the study design was exploratory, TCR variables were selected using unadjusted p-values without false-discovery rate correction. A median of 57 of the top 100 tumor clones turned up in the paired uninvolved adjacent lung, and 25 to 35 of those clones also ranked among the top 100 of that same adjacent lung. Higher T cell density in blood was associated with longer overall survival, whereas higher clonality in adjacent lung was associated with shorter survival.

Based on its abundance in the sample, this clone is hyperexpanded (1% or more). Its antigen is currently not known. No base qualities exist here, and no much larger clone lies one base off it. TCR beta CDR3 regions were sequenced from DNA using the immunoSEQ Assay. The study's processing was this. To compute T cell density, TCR beta template counts were normalized to usable DNA, which was estimated by amplifying housekeeping genes. Using the preseqR package, richness was estimated by extrapolating to 120,000 templates for tissue samples and 400,000 templates for PBMC samples. Clonality was calculated as one minus Pielou's evenness. Tissue-enriched TCRs were identified by differential abundance testing using productive amino-acid clonotypes, minimum total count 5 and alpha 0.1. The Jaccard Index and the Morisita Overlap Index were used to quantify repertoire overlap between compartments. GLIPH grouped TCR beta CDR3s together with public tetramer-defined viral CDR3s, and a viral motif had to include at least three viral sequences and also show V-gene enrichment. Held by TCRdb, this immuneACCESS table contains in-frame sequences only and omits some clones. Under half of the omission traces to an unresolved V gene where checked; the cause of the rest is unknown. The V and J calls and clone size are taken from that table; D and trimming were inferred from the DNA. For this sample there are more than 950 clones; less than 25% appear just once. Around 12% of the sample comes from the top ten.

Uninvolved adjacent lung was obtained at least 2 cm from the tumor margin, and the absence of atypia was confirmed by two independent pathologists. At diagnosis, tumor, uninvolved tumor-adjacent lung and peripheral blood were collected and then preserved as a mix of FFPE and fresh-frozen material. The CDR3 holds 15 amino acids from the cysteine to the phenylalanine. Only CDR3 DNA is held: 45 bases, read in frame from base 1. V is cut by 4 bases and J by 3 bases, and the space between the germline ends is 16 bases. In the germline V gene, CDR1 corresponds to SGHNT and CDR2 to YENEEA. This chain is built from TRBV11-3 and TRBJ2-7; the D gene is perhaps TRBD2, from 6 matching bases. The sequence came from a male donor at least 60 years old with stage III squamous cell lung carcinoma. Sample: normal lung tissue next to the tumor, taken before any cancer treatment. The CDR3 here reads CASSYRDWGNYEQYF. The bases read TGTGCCAGCAGCTACCGGGACTGGGGGAACTACGAGCAGTACTTC.